This T cell receptor beta chain was found in a study of T-cell reconstitution after alpha-beta-depleted transplantation in children. This clonotype was picked up a small number of times. The V gene lost 5 bases and the J gene lost 3 bases, with 11 bases spanning the gap. Germline assignment: CDR1 MNHNY and CDR2 SVGAGI (reference sequence). The CDR3 length is 13 residues. Unique molecular identifiers were incorporated when the TCRbeta library was constructed. A single record per CDR3 protein comes from TCRdb applying MiXCR to the PCR reads. The repertoire holds approximately 220,000 distinct CDR3 sequences, around a sixth seen once, with about two fifths in the top ten.

This TCR derives from a male patient between 2 and 15 years old who had a stem cell transplant for acute lymphoblastic leukemia, so the T cells may come from the graft donor. Sequences were derived from PBMCs, mostly from graft donor cells, sampled 360 days after TCRalphabeta/CD19-depleted stem cell transplant. The chain is built from TRBV6-6 and TRBJ2-7; either TRBD1 or TRBD2 may supply D (5 bases each). The CDR3 here is CASSRDRDYEQYF. The CDR3 coding sequence is TGTGCCAGCAGTCGGGACCGAGACTACGAGCAGTACTTC.